This T cell receptor (beta chain) emerged from a study of cytotoxic CD8 clonotypes in ibrutinib-treated CLL. Study background: After a median around 12 months on treatment (6 to 36), response samples were drawn.

The table came from immunoSEQ multiplex PCR; TCRdb's copy has only in-frame clones and leaves some out. The sample lists about 140,000 clones, more than 85% occurring once. Germline V gene data show CDR1 as GTSNPN and CDR2 as SVGIG (reference sequence). There are 15 residues in the CDR3. Trimming cost V 2 bases and J 6 bases; bases outside gene matches: 11. About this clone itself: The antigen is undetermined.

Study-level points and caveats: In comparison with age-matched healthy donors, baseline clonality was higher and tracked circulating CD8+ T-cell counts. Sampling time points were not equivalent between sustained-remission and progressing patients.

The J gene is TRBJ1-1, the V gene TRBV30; 8 bases are shared with TRBD1. The sequence derives from a human donor with chronic lymphocytic leukemia. Sequences were derived from PBMCs, sampled after 12 months of ibrutinib treatment. The CDR3 loop reads CAWSPPGQGAPEAFF. CDR3 DNA sequence: TGTGCCTGGAGTCCGCCCGGGCAGGGGGCCCCTGAAGCTTTCTTT.